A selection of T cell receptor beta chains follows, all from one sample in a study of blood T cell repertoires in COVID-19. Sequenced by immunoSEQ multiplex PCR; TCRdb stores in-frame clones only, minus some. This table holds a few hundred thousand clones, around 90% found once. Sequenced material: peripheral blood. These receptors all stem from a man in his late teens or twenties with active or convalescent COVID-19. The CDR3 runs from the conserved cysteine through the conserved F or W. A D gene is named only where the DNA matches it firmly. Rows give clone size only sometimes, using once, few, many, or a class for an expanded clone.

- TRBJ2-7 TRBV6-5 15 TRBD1 CASSGDRGPPYEQYF TGTGCCAGCAGCGGAGACAGGGGGCCCCCCTACGAGCAGTACTTC
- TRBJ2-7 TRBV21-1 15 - CASTKQRQGLAEQYF TGTGCCAGCACCAAACAAAGACAGGGTTTAGCTGAGCAGTACTTC
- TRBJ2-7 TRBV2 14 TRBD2 CASKLAGGRHEQYF TGTGCCAGTAAGCTAGCGGGAGGGAGGCACGAGCAGTACTTC
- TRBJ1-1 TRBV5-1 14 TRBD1 CASSQGVRNTEAFF TGCGCCAGCAGTCAGGGGGTTCGGAACACTGAAGCTTTCTTT
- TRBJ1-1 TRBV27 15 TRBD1 CASSHTGTVNTEAFF TGTGCCAGCAGTCACACCGGGACAGTGAACACTGAAGCTTTCTTT
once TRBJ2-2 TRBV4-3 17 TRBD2 CASSQDWGGANTGELFF TGCGCCAGCAGCCAAGATTGGGGGGGAGCGAACACCGGGGAGCTGTTTTTT
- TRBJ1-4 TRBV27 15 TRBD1 CASSPGTGGREKLFF TGTGCCAGCAGTCCCGGGACAGGGGGACGCGAAAAACTGTTTTTT
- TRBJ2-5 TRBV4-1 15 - CASSQGRDKQETQYF TGCGCCAGCAGCCAGGGAAGGGACAAACAAGAGACCCAGTACTTC
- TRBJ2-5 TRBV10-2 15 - CASALGGGGQETQYF TGCGCCAGCGCCTTGGGAGGTGGGGGGCAAGAGACCCAGTACTTC
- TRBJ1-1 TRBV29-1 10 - CSPGRTEAFF TGCAGCCCGGGGAGGACTGAAGCTTTCTTT
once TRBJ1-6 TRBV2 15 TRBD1 CASSGFGQGYSPLHF TGTGCCAGCAGTGGTTTCGGACAGGGGTATTCACCCCTCCACTTT
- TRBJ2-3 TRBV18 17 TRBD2 CASSPLSGGAGTDTQYF TGTGCCAGCTCACCACTTTCGGGGGGGGCCGGCACAGATACGCAGTATTTT
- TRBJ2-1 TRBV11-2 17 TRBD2 CASSLESLAAGYNEQFF TGTGCCAGCAGCTTAGAGTCCCTAGCGGCTGGCTACAATGAGCAGTTCTTC
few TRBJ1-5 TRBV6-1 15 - CASSEGWGGNQPQHF TGTGCCAGCAGTGAGGGGTGGGGAGGAAATCAGCCCCAGCATTTT
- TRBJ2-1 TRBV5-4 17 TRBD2 CASSLASGGVQGNEQFF TGTGCCAGCAGCTTGGCTAGCGGGGGGGTTCAGGGCAATGAGCAGTTCTTC
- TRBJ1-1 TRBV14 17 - CASSTLETVGLDTEAFF TGTGCCAGCAGCACCCTTGAGACCGTGGGACTGGACACTGAAGCTTTCTTT